This TCR beta chain was recorded in a study of blood T cell repertoires in COVID-19. Study in general: Sites across the United States, Italy and Spain contributed samples from acute and convalescent COVID-19.

Germline V gene data show CDR1 as LNHDA and CDR2 as SQIVND (reference sequence). The V gene lost 5 bases and the J gene lost 5 bases, with 13 bases spanning the gap. This CDR3 has 14 residues. In the original analysis: Amplifying reference gene primers gave estimates of nucleated cell counts. Produced via immunoSEQ multiplex PCR; TCRdb's table is partial and in-frame only. V and J calls and clone size are copied from that table; D and trimming were computed from the DNA. This sample carries around 450,000 clones, 85% to 90% of them seen once, and the ten largest clones take 4.3%. Sequencing was carried out using peripheral blood. The receptor's source is a woman aged 25 to 45 with acute or convalescent COVID-19. The chain links TRBV19 to TRBJ2-1; D not certain. The CDR3, as DNA: TGTGCCAGTAGTCGTTCGATCATAGACAATGAGCAGTTCTTC. Translating gives CASSRSIIDNEQFF. The full variable domain, with the rest looked up from reference TRBV19 and TRBJ2-1, is DGGITQSPKYLFRKEGQNVTLSCEQNLNHDAMYWYRQDPGQGLRLIYYSQIVNDFQKGDIAEGYSVSREKKESFPLTVTSAQKNPTAFYLCASSRSIIDNEQFFGPGTRLTVL.